This T cell receptor beta chain originates from a study of OX40 agonist ivuxolimab in advanced cancers. The V segment lost 4 bases and the J segment 6 bases; nucleotides outside the gene matches: 3. In germline, CDR1 is SNHLY, CDR2 FYNNEI. CDR3 length equals 13 residues. Here immunoSEQ multiplex PCR was the method, and the copy in TCRdb shows in-frame clones only, minus some. This sample has 55,000 to 65,000 clones; 91% occur once, and the top ten carry roughly 0.45%. This sequence joins TRBV2 and TRBJ1-2, with 9 bases fitting TRBD1. The source was CD4+ or CD8+ T cells sorted from blood, collected in a trial of the OX40 agonist ivuxolimab. The clonotype originates from an adult with an advanced solid tumor such as melanoma, head and neck, liver or kidney cancer. DNA of the CDR3: TGTGCCAGCAGTGCGACAGGGGGTGATGGCTACACCTTC. Translating gives CASSATGGDGYTF.